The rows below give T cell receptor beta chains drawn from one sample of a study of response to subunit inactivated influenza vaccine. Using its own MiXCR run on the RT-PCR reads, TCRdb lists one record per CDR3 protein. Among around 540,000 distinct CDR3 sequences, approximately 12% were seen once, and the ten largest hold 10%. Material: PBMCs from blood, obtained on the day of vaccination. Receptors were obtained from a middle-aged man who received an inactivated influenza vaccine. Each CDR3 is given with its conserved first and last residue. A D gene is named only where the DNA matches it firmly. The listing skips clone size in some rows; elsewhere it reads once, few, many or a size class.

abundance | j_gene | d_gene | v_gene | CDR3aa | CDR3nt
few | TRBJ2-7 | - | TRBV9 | CASSSQQGFEQYF | TGTGCCAGCAGCTCCCAACAGGGTTTCGAGCAGTACTTC
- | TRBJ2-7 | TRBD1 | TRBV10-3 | CAISPTGTTYEQYF | TGTGCCATCAGTCCGACAGGGACAACCTACGAGCAGTACTTC
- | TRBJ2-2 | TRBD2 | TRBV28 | CASSLLTSGRANTGELFF | TGTGCCAGCAGTTTACTGACTAGCGGGAGGGCGAACACCGGGGAGCTGTTTTTT
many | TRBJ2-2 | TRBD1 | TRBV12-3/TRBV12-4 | CASTRSRDRAGELFF | TGTGCCAGCACCAGATCCCGGGACAGGGCCGGGGAGCTGTTTTTT
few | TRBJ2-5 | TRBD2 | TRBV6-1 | CASSEWLLARYQETQYF | TGTGCCAGCAGTGAATGGTTACTAGCGAGGTACCAAGAGACCCAGTACTTC
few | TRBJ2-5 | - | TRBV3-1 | CASSQTRVGTETQYF | TGTGCCAGCAGCCAAACCAGGGTTGGTACAGAGACCCAGTACTTC
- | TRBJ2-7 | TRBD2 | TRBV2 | CASRPGLAAYEQYF | TGTGCCAGCAGACCGGGACTAGCAGCCTACGAGCAGTACTTC
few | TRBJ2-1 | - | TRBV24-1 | CATSGIGSGYYNEQFF | TGTGCCACCAGTGGTATAGGGTCCGGCTACTACAATGAGCAGTTCTTC
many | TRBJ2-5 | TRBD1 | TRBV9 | CASSGTGGSETQYF | TGTGCCAGCAGCGGGACAGGGGGCAGTGAGACCCAGTACTTC
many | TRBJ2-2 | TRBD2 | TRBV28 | CASRLAGGPTTGELFF | TGTGCCAGCAGACTAGCGGGAGGGCCGACCACCGGGGAGCTGTTTTTT
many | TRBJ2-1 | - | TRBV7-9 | CASSSYRGNNEQFF | TGTGCCAGCAGCTCATACCGGGGTAACAATGAGCAGTTCTTC
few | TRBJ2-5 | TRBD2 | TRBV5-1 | CASSRLAGNQETQYF | TGCGCCAGCAGCAGACTAGCGGGAAATCAAGAGACCCAGTACTTC
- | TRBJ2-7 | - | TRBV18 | CASSSGHYEQYF | TGTGCCAGCTCCTCCGGACACTACGAGCAGTACTTC
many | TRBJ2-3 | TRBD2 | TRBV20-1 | CSARALDPTSIQDTQYF | TGCAGTGCTAGAGCGCTTGACCCGACTAGCATTCAAGATACGCAGTATTTT
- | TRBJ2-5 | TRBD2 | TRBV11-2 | CASSLMLIAGGTETQYF | TGTGCCAGCAGCTTGATGCTCATAGCGGGAGGAACAGAGACCCAGTACTTC
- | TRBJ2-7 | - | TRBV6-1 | CASALEGSYEQYF | TGTGCCAGCGCCTTGGAGGGTTCCTACGAGCAGTACTTC